This T cell receptor beta chain came from a study of CD8 T cells in Susac syndrome. cDNA came from approximately 0.5 to 1 ug RNA primed by random hexamers. The method of amplification for TCR beta CDR3 was immunoSEQ multiplex PCR, covering 54 Vbeta and 13 Jbeta. TCRdb reprocessed the immunoSEQ multiplex PCR reads via MiXCR and lists one record per CDR3 protein. The table has 160,000 or so distinct CDR3 sequences, around 95% seen once; the top ten hold roughly 0.19%. Germline trimming cut 2 bases from V and 4 bases from J; bases unmatched to any gene: 9. Germline V gene sequence: CDR1 DFQATT, CDR2 SNEGSKA (reference sequence). This CDR3 has 16 amino acids. CD8+ and CD4+ T cells from blood underwent TCR beta sequencing. The study used treatment-naive patients who had stable or active relapsing-remitting disease as multiple sclerosis controls. It was negative isolation that provided the CD8+ and CD4+ T cells, whereas TEMRA cells were enriched by FACS.

This chain joins TRBV20-1 and TRBJ2-2; 8 bases align to TRBD2. The TCR was taken from a human donor with multiple sclerosis. Sequences were obtained from CD8+ T cells from PBMCs. The DNA of the CDR3 is TGCAGTGCTAGACTCCGGGGGGGCGGGGTCACCGGGGAGCTGTTTTTT. This codes for CSARLRGGGVTGELFF.